A single sample gave rise to the 20 T cell receptor beta chains below, sequenced in a study of T cell responses to AZD1222 COVID-19 vaccine. Using immunoSEQ multiplex PCR, the repertoire was profiled, and TCRdb retains in-frame clones only, with some absent. In the table there are 200,000 to 300,000 clones, 93% of which are singletons. Here the sequenced sample was peripheral blood, taken on day 0 of AZD1222 vaccination. These receptor sequences come from an adult in good health.

This chain joins TRBV27 and TRBJ2-7, with D possibly TRBD1 on 6 matching bases. V was cut by 3 bases and J by 6 bases, with 12 bases left in between. The germline V gene encodes CDR1 MNHEY and CDR2 SMNVEV (reference sequence). This CDR3 comprises 13 residues. CDR3 coding DNA: TGTGCCAGCAGTTTCCGACAGGAAGGCGAGCAGTACTTC. Translated, it gives CASSFRQEGEQYF.

The chain has TRBV5-1 and TRBJ1-1, with D unresolved. Trimming pared 2 bases from V and 1 base from J, leaving 12 bases between. The CDR3 runs to 15 residues. CDR1 and CDR2 (germline): SGHRS, YFSETQ. CDR3 region: CASSFIGRPNTEAFF. The CDR3 DNA sequence: TGCGCCAGCAGCTTTATAGGCAGGCCGAACACTGAAGCTTTCTTT. Together with reference TRBV5-1 and TRBJ1-1, the CDR3 gives the full variable domain: KAGVTQTPRYLIKTRGQQVTLSCSPISGHRSVSWYQQTPGQGLQFLFEYFSETQRNKGNFPGRFSGRQFSNSRSEMNVSTLELGDSALYLCASSFIGRPNTEAFFGQGTRLTVV.

Concerning this clone: Other DNA sequences from this sample encode an identical CDR3 as well. The chain uses TRBV5-1 and TRBJ2-2, with 7 bases lining up with TRBD1. V shed 2 bases and J 0 bases; nucleotides not matched to a gene: 1. CDR1 is SGHRS and CDR2 is YFSETQ in the germline V gene. The CDR3 is 15 residues long. DNA for the CDR3: TGCGCCAGCAGCTTAGGGACAGCGAACACCGGGGAGCTGTTTTTT. Translated, it gives CASSLGTANTGELFF.

The V call is TRBV10-3, the J call TRBJ1-6, with no clear D. This CDR3 is built from 13 residues. CDR1 is ENHRY and CDR2 is SYGVKD in the germline V gene. With 0 bases removed from V and 11 bases from J, the gap between germline ends came to 8 bases. CDR3 region: CAISESGNPPLHF. For the CDR3, the DNA is TGTGCCATCAGTGAGTCAGGGAATCCACCCCTCCACTTT.

The chain is built from TRBV24-1 and TRBJ2-1; D perhaps matches TRBD1 (6 bases). With 4 bases removed from V and 0 bases from J, the gap between germline ends came to 12 bases. The CDR3 is made up of 16 amino acids. Germline V CDR1 and CDR2: KGHDR, SFDVKD. The CDR3 DNA reads as TGTGCCACCAGTGACTCAACAGGGAGCTCCTACAATGAGCAGTTCTTC. Translated, it gives CATSDSTGSSYNEQFF.

The V and J genes are TRBV15 and TRBJ1-1; D remains unclear. V was cut by 0 bases and J by 5 bases, with 13 bases left in between. Germline V gives CDR1 LNHNV, CDR2 YYDKDF (reference sequence). The CDR3 is made up of 15 amino acids. This chain's CDR3 is CATSRERSVGTEAFF. CDR3 bases: TGTGCCACCAGCAGAGAAAGGTCAGTAGGGACTGAAGCTTTCTTT.

The CDR3 DNA sequence: TGTGCCAGCAGCCTATCCGGGACAGGGTACTATGGCTACACCTTC. Translation gives CASSLSGTGYYGYTF. The J gene is TRBJ1-2, the V gene TRBV6-5, with 9 nucleotides matching TRBD1. The CDR3 is made up of 15 amino acids. V gave up 6 bases and J gave up 3 bases; unmatched junction bases: 8. From germline, CDR1 is MNHEY and CDR2 SVGAGI.

J is TRBJ2-3 and V is TRBV6-5, with D possibly TRBD2 on 5 matching bases. Trimming took off 4 bases at V and 0 bases at J, with 8 bases between the two ends. There are 14 residues in the CDR3. The germline V gene has CDR1 MNHEY and CDR2 SVGAGI. DNA of the CDR3: TGTGCCAGCAGTTCTAGCAGTAGCACAGATACGCAGTATTTT. It encodes CASSSSSSTDTQYF.

The V call is TRBV4-2, the J call TRBJ1-2, with D perhaps matching TRBD1 (5 bases). Looked up from germline, CDR1 is LGHNA and CDR2 is YNFKEQ. With 0 bases removed from V and 4 bases from J, the gap between germline ends came to 12 bases. The CDR3 has 15 amino acids. The CDR3 here is CASSQDLAGLYGYTF. CDR3 DNA sequence: TGTGCCAGCAGCCAAGATCTGGCGGGGCTCTATGGCTACACCTTC.

The CDR3 sequence: CASSEGDQSVLTF. CDR3 coding DNA: TGTGCCAGCAGTGAAGGCGACCAGTCTGTCCTGACTTTC. This rearrangement joins TRBV2 to TRBJ2-6; D unclear. The CDR3 loop spans 13 amino acids. V lost 1 base, J lost 13 bases, and 11 bases lay in between. Germline CDR1 SNHLY, CDR2 FYNNEI.

Comment on this clone: This CDR3 is also generated by other DNA sequences in the sample. The V call is TRBV2, the J call TRBJ1-3; D is unclear. This CDR3 is 14 amino acids long. Trimming left V 0 bases short and J 2 bases short, with 5 bases between. Germline V gives CDR1 SNHLY, CDR2 FYNNEI. The CDR3 bases are TGTGCCAGCAGTGAAGCAGGCCCTGGAAACACCATATATTTT. This translates into CASSEAGPGNTIYF.

The gene calls are TRBV28 and TRBJ2-7; D is uncertain. This CDR3 is 14 amino acids long. Trimming cost V 5 bases and J 4 bases, with 15 bases left between them. From germline, CDR1 is MDHEN and CDR2 SYDVKM. The CDR3: CASSPHRQVYEQYF. DNA for the CDR3: TGTGCCAGCAGTCCCCACCGCCAGGTTTACGAGCAGTACTTC.

The V call is TRBV7-9, the J call TRBJ1-6, with TRBD1 as a possible D gene (5 bases). The CDR3 has 15 amino acids. The germline V gene has CDR1 SEHNR and CDR2 FQNEAQ (reference sequence). V lost 5 bases to trimming and J lost 7 bases, with 15 bases between them. CDR3 in amino acids: CASSPGQGPNSPLHF. CDR3 DNA: TGTGCCAGCAGCCCGGGCCAGGGCCCAAATTCACCCCTCCACTTT.

V gene TRBV11-2 combines with J gene TRBJ2-7; 7 bases agree with TRBD1. After removal of 3 bases from V and 5 bases from J, the junction contained 13 bases not matched to a gene. This CDR3 has 16 amino acids. Germline V lookup: CDR1 SGHAT, CDR2 FQNNGV. This CDR3 reads CASSLGVTGWIDEQYF. As DNA, the CDR3 is TGTGCCAGCAGCTTGGGGGTGACAGGGTGGATCGACGAGCAGTACTTC. The entire variable domain, with the rest obtained from reference TRBV11-2 and TRBJ2-7, is as follows: EAGVAQSPRYKIIEKRQSVAFWCNPISGHATLYWYQQILGQGPKLLIQFQNNGVVDDSQLPKDRFSAERLKGVDSTLKIQPAKLEDSAVYLCASSLGVTGWIDEQYFGPGTRLTVT.

V gene TRBV20-1 combines with J gene TRBJ2-1; D remains unclear. V lost 5 bases to trimming and J lost 5 bases, with 4 bases between them. The CDR3 spans 10 residues. Germline V gives CDR1 DFQATT, CDR2 SNEGSKA (reference sequence). CDR3 in DNA: TGCAGTGCTCTCAACAATGAGCAGTTCTTC. Protein: CSALNNEQFF.

V usage is TRBV4-2 and J usage is TRBJ1-3; D is possibly TRBD1 (5 bases). Germline-derived CDR1 and CDR2 are LGHNA and YNFKEQ. The CDR3 sequence is 17 residues long. Trimming pared 0 bases from V and 0 bases from J, leaving 12 bases between. CDR3 amino acids: CASSQEWGGNSGNTIYF. CDR3 coding DNA: TGTGCCAGCAGCCAAGAGTGGGGGGGAAACTCTGGAAACACCATATATTTT.

V is TRBV5-5 and J is TRBJ1-1; D is perhaps TRBD1 (5 bases). Germline-derived CDR1 and CDR2 are SGHKS and YYEKEE (reference sequence). The CDR3 extends over 16 amino acids. Trimming left V 0 bases short and J 1 base short, with 13 bases between. CDR3 coding DNA: TGTGCCAGCAGCTTGGCGGTAGGGGCATCGAACACTGAAGCTTTCTTT. Translation: CASSLAVGASNTEAFF.

V is TRBV18 and J is TRBJ1-2; maybe TRBD1 (5 bases). CDR1 and CDR2 (germline): KGHSH, LQKENI. The CDR3 sequence is 16 residues long. Trimming removed 0 bases from V and 4 bases from J, with 15 bases in between. Here the CDR3 reads CASSPPGGPDTYGYTF. CDR3 in DNA: TGTGCCAGCTCACCACCCGGGGGACCCGATACCTATGGCTACACCTTC. Full variable domain (remainder filled in from reference TRBV18 and TRBJ1-2): NAGVMQNPRHLVRRRGQEARLRCSPMKGHSHVYWYRQLPEEGLKFMVYLQKENIIDESGMPKERFSAEFPKEGPSILRIQQVVRGDSAAYFCASSPPGGPDTYGYTFGSGTRLTVV.

V gene TRBV11-2 combines with J gene TRBJ2-1; D is ambiguous. The V end lost 3 bases, the J end lost 6 bases, and 12 bases lay between the germline ends. The CDR3 is made up of 14 amino acids. The germline V gene encodes CDR1 SGHAT and CDR2 FQNNGV. The CDR3 loop is CASSFSGLGNEQFF. DNA for the CDR3: TGTGCCAGCAGCTTTTCAGGCCTAGGCAATGAGCAGTTCTTC.

The rearrangement links TRBV2 to TRBJ1-2; no firm D call. With 9 bases removed from V and 11 bases from J, the gap between germline ends came to 10 bases. This CDR3 comprises 9 residues. Germline CDR1 and CDR2: SNHLY and FYNNEI. The CDR3 DNA is TGTGCCAGACAGCTTAGGTACACCTTC. Its translation: CARQLRYTF.